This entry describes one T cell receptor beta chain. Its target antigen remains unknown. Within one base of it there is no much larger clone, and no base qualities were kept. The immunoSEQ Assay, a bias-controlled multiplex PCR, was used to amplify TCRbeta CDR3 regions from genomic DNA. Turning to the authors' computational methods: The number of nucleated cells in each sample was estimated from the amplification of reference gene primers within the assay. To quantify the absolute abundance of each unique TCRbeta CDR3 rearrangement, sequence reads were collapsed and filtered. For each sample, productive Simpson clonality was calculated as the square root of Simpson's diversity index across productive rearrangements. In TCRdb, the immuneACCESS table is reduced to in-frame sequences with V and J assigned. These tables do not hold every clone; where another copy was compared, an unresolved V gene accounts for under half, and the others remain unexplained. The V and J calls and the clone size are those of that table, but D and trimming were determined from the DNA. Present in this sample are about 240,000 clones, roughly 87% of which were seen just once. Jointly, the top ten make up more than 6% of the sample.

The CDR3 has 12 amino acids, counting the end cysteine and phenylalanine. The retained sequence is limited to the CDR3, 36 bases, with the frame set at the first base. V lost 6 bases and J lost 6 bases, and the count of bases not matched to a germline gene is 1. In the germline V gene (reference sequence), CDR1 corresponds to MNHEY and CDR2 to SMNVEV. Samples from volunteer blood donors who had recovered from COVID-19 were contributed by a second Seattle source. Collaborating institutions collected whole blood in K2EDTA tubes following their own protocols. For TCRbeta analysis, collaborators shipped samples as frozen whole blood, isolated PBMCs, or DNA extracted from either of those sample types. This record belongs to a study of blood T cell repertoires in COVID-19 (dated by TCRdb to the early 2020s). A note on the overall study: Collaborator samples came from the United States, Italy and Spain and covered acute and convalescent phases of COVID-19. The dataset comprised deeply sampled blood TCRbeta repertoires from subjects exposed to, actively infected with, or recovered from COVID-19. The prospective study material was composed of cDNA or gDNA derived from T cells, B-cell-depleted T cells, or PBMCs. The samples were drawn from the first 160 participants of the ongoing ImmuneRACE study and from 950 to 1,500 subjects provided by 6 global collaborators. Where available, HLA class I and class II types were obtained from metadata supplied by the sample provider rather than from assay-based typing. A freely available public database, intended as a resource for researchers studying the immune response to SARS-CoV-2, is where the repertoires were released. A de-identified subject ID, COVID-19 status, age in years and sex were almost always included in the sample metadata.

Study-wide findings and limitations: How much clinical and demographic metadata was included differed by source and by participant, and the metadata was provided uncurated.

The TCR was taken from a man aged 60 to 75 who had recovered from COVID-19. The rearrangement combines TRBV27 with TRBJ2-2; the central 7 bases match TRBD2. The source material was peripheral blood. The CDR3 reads CASSRGAGELFF. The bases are TGTGCCAGCAGCCGGGGGGCCGGGGAGCTGTTTTTT.